This T cell receptor (beta chain) was identified during a study of neurological immune-mediated disorders. General observations from the study: Patients with HTLV-1-associated myelopathy showed the most TCR clonal expansion. Those with multiple sclerosis showed the least, falling below healthy controls. Because no CDR3 amino acid sequences were shared across subjects by expanded clones, private repertoires were suggested in all groups.

The germline gives CDR1 SGHKS, CDR2 YYEKEE (reference sequence). The V and J ends lost 3 bases and 1 base, in that order; junction bases with no gene match: 0. This CDR3 region has 13 residues. The sample holds many counts of this clonotype. Its target is unknown. TCRdb reprocessed the 5' RACE reads with MiXCR, giving one entry per CDR3 protein. The sample lists under 90,000 distinct CDR3 sequences, 10% occurring once. Sequences were obtained from PBMCs. The clonotype originates from a middle-aged man in good health. The J gene is TRBJ2-7, the V gene TRBV5-5, with 8 bases matching TRBD1. CDR3 bases: TGTGCCAGCAGCTGGACAGGGTCCTACGAGCAGTACTTC. Protein sequence: CASSWTGSYEQYF.